This T cell receptor beta chain was captured in a study of blood T cell repertoires in COVID-19. V gave up 6 bases and J gave up 2 bases; unmatched junction bases: 4. CDR1 and CDR2 (germline): SGHTA, FQGNSA. The CDR3 consists of 14 residues. TCRdb's copy holds only in-frame clones and misses some; the assay was immunoSEQ multiplex PCR. Among roughly 500,000 clones listed, 70% to 90% were seen once. This TCR came from a woman between 40 and 50 years old who had recovered from COVID-19. The sequencing sample was made of PBMCs or T cells enriched from blood (not recorded which). The chain carries TRBV7-2 and TRBJ2-7; TRBD2 matches 10 bases. CDR3 coding DNA: TGTGCCAGCAGACGGACTAGCGGCCCCTACGAGCAGTACTTC. Translated: CASRRTSGPYEQYF.